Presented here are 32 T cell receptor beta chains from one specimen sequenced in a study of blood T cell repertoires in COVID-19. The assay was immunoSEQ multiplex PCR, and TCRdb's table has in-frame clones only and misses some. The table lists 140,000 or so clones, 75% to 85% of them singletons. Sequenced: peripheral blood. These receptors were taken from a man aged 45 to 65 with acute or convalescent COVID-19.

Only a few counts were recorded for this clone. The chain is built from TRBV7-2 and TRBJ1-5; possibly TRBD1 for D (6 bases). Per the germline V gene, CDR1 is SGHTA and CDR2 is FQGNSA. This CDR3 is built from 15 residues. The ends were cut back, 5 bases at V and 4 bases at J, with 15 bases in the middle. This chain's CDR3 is CASSARQAQNQPQHF. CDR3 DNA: TGTGCCAGCAGCGCGAGACAGGCCCAGAATCAGCCCCAGCATTTT. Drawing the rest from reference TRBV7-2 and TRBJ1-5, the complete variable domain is GAGVSQSPSNKVTEKGKDVELRCDPISGHTALYWYRQSLGQGLEFLIYFQGNSAPDKSGLPSDRFSAERTGGSVSTLTIQRTQQEDSAVYLCASSARQAQNQPQHFGDGTRLSIL.

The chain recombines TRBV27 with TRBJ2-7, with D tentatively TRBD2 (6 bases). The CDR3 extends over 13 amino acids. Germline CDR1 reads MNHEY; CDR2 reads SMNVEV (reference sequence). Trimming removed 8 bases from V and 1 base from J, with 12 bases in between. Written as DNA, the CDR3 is TGTGCCAGCGGGGCTAGCGTATCCTACGAGCAGTACTTC. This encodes CASGASVSYEQYF.

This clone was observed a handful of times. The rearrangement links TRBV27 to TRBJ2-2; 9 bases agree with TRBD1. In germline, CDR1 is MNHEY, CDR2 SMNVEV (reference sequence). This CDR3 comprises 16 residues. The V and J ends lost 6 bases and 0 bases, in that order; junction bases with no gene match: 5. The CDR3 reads CASSRGQGSNTGELFF. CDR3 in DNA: TGTGCCAGCAGCCGCGGACAGGGGTCGAACACCGGGGAGCTGTTTTTT.

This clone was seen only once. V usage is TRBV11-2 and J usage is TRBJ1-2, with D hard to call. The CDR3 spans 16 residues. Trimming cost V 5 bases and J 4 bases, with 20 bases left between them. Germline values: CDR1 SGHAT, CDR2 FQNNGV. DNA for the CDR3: TGTGCCAGCAGCCTCGAGGGAGCTTCTGCTGCCTATGGCTACACCTTC. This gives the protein CASSLEGASAAYGYTF. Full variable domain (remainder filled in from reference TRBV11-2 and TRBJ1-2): EAGVAQSPRYKIIEKRQSVAFWCNPISGHATLYWYQQILGQGPKLLIQFQNNGVVDDSQLPKDRFSAERLKGVDSTLKIQPAKLEDSAVYLCASSLEGASAAYGYTFGSGTRLTVV.

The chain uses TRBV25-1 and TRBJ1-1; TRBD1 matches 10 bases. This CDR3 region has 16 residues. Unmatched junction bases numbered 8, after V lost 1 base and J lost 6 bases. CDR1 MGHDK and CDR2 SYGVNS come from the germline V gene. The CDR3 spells CASSESIGQGVAEAFF. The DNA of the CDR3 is TGTGCCAGCAGTGAATCAATAGGACAGGGGGTGGCTGAAGCTTTCTTT.

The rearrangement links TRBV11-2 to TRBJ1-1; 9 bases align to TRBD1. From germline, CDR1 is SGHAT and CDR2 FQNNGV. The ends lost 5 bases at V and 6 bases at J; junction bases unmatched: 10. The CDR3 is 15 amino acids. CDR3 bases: TGTGCCAGCAGCACCTATAGGGACAGGGTGCCTGAAGCTTTCTTT. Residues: CASSTYRDRVPEAFF.

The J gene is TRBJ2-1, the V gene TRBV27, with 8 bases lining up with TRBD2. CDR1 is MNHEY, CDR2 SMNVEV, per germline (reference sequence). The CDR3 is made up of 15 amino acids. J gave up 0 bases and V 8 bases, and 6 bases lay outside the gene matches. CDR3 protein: CASSGSGSSYNEQFF. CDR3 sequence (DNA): TGTGCCAGCTCTGGGAGCGGGAGCTCCTACAATGAGCAGTTCTTC.

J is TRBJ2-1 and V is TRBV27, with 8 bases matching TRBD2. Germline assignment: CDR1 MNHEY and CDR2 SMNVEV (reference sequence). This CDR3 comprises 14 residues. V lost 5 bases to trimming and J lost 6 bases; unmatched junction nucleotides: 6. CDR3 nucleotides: TGTGCCAGCAGTCCACCGGGACTAGGCAATGAGCAGTTCTTC. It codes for CASSPPGLGNEQFF.

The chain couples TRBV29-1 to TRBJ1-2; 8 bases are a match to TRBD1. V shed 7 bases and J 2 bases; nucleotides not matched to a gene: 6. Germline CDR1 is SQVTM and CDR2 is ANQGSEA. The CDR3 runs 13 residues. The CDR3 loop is CSASGGENYGYTF. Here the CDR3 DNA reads TGCAGCGCCTCAGGGGGCGAGAACTATGGCTACACCTTC.

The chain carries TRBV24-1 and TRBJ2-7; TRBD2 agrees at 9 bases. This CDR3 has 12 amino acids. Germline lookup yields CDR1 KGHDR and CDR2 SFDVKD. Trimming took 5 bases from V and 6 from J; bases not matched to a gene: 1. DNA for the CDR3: TGTGCCACCAGTGTGCGGGGGGGCGAGCAGTACTTC. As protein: CATSVRGGEQYF.

The CDR3 coding sequence is TGTGCCAGCAGCCAAGAAGGGGCAGGGGTTGAGGGCTACACCTTC. Protein: CASSQEGAGVEGYTF. The chain joins TRBV3-1 (or the pseudogene TRBV3-2) to TRBJ1-2, with D possibly TRBD1 on 6 matching bases. There are 15 residues in the CDR3. Germline assignment: CDR1 LGHDT and CDR2 YNNKEL (reference sequence). Trimming took 0 bases from V and 8 from J, leaving 16 bases between them.

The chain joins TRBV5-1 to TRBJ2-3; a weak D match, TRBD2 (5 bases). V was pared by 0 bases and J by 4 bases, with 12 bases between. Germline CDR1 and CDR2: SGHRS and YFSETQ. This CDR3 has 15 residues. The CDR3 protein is CASSLGVRGSDTQYF. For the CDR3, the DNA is TGCGCCAGCAGCTTGGGGGTGAGAGGGTCAGATACGCAGTATTTT.

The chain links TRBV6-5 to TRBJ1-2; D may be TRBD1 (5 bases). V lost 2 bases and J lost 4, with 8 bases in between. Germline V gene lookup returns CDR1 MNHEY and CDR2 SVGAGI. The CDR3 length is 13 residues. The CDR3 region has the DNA TGTGCCAGCAGTTACGCCCAGGGCTATGGCTACACCTTC. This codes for CASSYAQGYGYTF.

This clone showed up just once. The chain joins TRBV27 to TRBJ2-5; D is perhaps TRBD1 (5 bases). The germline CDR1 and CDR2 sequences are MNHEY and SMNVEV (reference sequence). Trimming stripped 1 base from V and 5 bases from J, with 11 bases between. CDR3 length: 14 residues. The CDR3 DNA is TGTGCCAGCAGTTTATGGCCAGGGCACGAGACCCAGTACTTC. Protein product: CASSLWPGHETQYF.

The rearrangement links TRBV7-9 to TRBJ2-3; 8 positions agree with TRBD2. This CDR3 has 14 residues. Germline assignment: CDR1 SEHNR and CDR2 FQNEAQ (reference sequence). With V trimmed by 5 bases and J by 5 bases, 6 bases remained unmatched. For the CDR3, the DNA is TGTGCCAGCAGCATTAGCGGGGTGAGAGATACGCAGTATTTT. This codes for CASSISGVRDTQYF.

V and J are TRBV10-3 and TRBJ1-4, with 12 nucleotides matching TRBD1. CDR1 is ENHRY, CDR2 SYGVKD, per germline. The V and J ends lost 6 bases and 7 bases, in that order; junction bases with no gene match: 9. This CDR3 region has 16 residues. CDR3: CAISPGQGAGSEKLFF. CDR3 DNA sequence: TGTGCCATCAGCCCGGGACAGGGGGCGGGTAGTGAAAAACTGTTTTTT.

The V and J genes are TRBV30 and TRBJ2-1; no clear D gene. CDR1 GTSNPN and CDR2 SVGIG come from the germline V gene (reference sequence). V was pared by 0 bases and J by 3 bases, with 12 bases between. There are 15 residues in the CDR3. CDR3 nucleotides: TGTGCCTGGAGTGTTTATAGCCAGTTCTACAATGAGCAGTTCTTC. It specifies CAWSVYSQFYNEQFF.

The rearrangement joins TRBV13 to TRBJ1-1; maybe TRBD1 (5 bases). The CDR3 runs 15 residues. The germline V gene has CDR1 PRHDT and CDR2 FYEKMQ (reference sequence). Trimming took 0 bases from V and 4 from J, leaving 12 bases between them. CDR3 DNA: TGTGCCAGCAGCTTAGGCCTCCTCGGGGGCACTGAAGCTTTCTTT. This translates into CASSLGLLGGTEAFF. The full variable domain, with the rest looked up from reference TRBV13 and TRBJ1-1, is AAGVIQSPRHLIKEKRETATLKCYPIPRHDTVYWYQQGPGQDPQFLISFYEKMQSDKGSIPDRFSAQQFSDYHSELNMSSLELGDSALYFCASSLGLLGGTEAFFGQGTRLTVV.

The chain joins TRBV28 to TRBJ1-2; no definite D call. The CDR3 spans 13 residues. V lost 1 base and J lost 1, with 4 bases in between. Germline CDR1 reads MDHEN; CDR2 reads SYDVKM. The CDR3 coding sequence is TGTGCCAGCAGTTTATCCGTTAACTATGGCTACACCTTC. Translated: CASSLSVNYGYTF.

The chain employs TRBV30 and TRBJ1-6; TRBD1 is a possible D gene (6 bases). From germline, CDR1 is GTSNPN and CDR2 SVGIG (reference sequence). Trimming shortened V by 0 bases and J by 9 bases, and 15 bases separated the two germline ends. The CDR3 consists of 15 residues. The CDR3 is CAWSVLSTGTSPLHF. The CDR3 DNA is TGTGCCTGGAGTGTACTGTCAACAGGGACTTCACCCCTCCACTTT.

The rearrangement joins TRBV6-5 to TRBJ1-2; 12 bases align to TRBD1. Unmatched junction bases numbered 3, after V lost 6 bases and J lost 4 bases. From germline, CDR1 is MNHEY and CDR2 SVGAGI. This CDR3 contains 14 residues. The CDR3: CASRRGQGAYGYTF. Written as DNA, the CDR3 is TGTGCCAGCAGACGGGGACAGGGGGCCTATGGCTACACCTTC.

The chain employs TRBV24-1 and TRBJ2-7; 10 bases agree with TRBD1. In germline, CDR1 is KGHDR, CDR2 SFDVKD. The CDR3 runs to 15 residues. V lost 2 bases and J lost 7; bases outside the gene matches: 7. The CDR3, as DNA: TGTGCCACCAGTGATTCCGGGACAGGGGAGTATGAGCAGTACTTC. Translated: CATSDSGTGEYEQYF.

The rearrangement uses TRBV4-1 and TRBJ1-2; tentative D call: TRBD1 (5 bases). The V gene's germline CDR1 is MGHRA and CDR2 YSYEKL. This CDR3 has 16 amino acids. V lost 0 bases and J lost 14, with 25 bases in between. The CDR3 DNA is TGCGCCAGCAGCCAAGAAGTGGGGACGGTCTATTCGGGAGGAACCTTC. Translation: CASSQEVGTVYSGGTF.

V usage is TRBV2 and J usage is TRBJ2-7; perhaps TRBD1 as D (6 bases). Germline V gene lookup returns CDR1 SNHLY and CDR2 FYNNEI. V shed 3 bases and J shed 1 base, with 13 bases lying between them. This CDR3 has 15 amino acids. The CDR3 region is CASSDGTLPSYEQYF. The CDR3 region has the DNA TGTGCCAGCAGTGACGGGACACTCCCTTCCTACGAGCAGTACTTC.

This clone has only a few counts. The CDR3: CASSHDDRTRGYTF. The CDR3 DNA follows: TGTGCCAGCAGCCATGACGACAGGACCCGAGGCTACACCTTC. The chain uses TRBV3-1 (or the pseudogene TRBV3-2) and TRBJ1-2, with D possibly TRBD1 on 6 matching bases. Germline values: CDR1 LGHDT, CDR2 YNNKEL (reference sequence). CDR3 length: 14 amino acids. Trimming cost V 3 bases and J 8 bases, with 16 bases left between them.

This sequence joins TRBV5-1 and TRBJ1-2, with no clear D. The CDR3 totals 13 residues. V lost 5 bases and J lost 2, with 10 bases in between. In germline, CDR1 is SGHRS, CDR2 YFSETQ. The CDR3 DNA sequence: TGCGCCAGCAGACTTGAGATAAACTATGGCTACACCTTC. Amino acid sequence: CASRLEINYGYTF.

CDR3 sequence reads: CASRRAGVRNEKLFF. The CDR3 DNA reads TGTGCCAGCAGACGCGCCGGGGTCAGAAATGAAAAACTGTTTTTT. The rearrangement uses TRBV28 and TRBJ1-4; D call uncertain. The germline V gene encodes CDR1 MDHEN and CDR2 SYDVKM. The CDR3 extends over 15 amino acids. Trimming cost V 6 bases and J 5 bases, with 16 bases left between them.

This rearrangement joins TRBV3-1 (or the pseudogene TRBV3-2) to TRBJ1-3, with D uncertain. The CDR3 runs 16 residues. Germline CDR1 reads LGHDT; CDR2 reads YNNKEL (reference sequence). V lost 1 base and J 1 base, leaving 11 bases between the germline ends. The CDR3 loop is CASSQGLFGSGNTIYF. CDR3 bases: TGTGCCAGCAGCCAAGGACTCTTCGGATCTGGAAACACCATATATTTT.

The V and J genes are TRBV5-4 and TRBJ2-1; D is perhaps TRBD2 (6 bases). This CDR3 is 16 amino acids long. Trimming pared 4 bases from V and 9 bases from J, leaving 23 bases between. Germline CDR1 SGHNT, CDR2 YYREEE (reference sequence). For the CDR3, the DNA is TGTGCCAGCAGCGAAGGAGGGACTTCCCAAAGGGGTGAGCAGTTCTTC. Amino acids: CASSEGGTSQRGEQFF.

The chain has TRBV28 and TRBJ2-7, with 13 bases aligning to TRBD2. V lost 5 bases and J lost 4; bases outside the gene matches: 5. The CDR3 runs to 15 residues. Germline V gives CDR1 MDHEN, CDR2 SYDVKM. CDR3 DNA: TGTGCCAGCAGTCCTCCGGGACTAGCGGGATACGAGCAGTACTTC. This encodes CASSPPGLAGYEQYF.

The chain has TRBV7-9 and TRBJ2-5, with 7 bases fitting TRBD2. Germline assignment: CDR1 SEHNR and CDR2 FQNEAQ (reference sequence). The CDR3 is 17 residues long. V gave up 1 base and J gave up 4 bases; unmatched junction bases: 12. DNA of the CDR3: TGTGCCAGCAGCTTAGGGCGGGGGAGCCCCGGGAGAGAGACCCAGTACTTC. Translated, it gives CASSLGRGSPGRETQYF.

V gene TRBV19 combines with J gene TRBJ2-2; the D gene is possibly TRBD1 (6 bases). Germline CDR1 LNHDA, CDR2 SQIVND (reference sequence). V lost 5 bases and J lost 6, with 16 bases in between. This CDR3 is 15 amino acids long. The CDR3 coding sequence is TGTGCCAGTAGTGATGCAGGGGTCTCCCCCGGGGAGCTGTTTTTT. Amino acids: CASSDAGVSPGELFF. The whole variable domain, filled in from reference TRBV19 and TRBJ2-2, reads DGGITQSPKYLFRKEGQNVTLSCEQNLNHDAMYWYRQDPGQGLRLIYYSQIVNDFQKGDIAEGYSVSREKKESFPLTVTSAQKNPTAFYLCASSDAGVSPGELFFGEGSRLTVL.